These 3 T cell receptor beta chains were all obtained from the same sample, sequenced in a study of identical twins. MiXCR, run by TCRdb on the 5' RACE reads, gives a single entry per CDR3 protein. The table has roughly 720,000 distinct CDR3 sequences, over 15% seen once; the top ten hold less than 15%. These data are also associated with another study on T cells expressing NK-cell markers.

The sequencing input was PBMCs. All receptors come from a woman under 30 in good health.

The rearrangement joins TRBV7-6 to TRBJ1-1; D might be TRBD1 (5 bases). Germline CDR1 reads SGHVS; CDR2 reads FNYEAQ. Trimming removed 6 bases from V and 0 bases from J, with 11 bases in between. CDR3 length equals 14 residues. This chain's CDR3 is CASRHGDLNTEAFF. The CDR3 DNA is TGTGCCAGCAGGCATGGGGACCTGAACACTGAAGCTTTCTTT.

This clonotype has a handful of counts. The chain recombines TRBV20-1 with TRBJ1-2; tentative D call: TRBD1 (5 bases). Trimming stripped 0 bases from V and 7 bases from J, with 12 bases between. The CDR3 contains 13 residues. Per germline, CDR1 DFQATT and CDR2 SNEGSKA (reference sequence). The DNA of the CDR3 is TGCAGTGCTAGAGAGGGTGGGGCTAGTGGCTACACCTTC. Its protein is CSAREGGASGYTF.

The CDR3 bases are TGTGCCAGCAGCCCCCCTTCGAAAGGTCAGCCCCAGCATTTT. Its protein product is CASSPPSKGQPQHF. The rearrangement links TRBV7-8 to TRBJ1-5, with D unresolved. Germline V lookup: CDR1 SGHVS, CDR2 FQNEAQ. V lost 5 bases, J lost 6 bases, and 14 bases lay in between. The CDR3 extends over 14 amino acids. The full variable domain, with the rest looked up from reference TRBV7-8 and TRBJ1-5, is GAGVSQSPRYKVAKRGQDVALRCDPISGHVSLFWYQQALGQGPEFLTYFQNEAQLDKSGLPSDRFFAERPEGSVSTLKIQRTQQEDSAVYLCASSPPSKGQPQHFGDGTRLSIL.